The T cell receptor beta chain under discussion was sequenced for a study of T cells expressing NK-cell markers. The CDR3 runs 17 residues. Germline assignment: CDR1 SGDLS and CDR2 YYNGEE. The authors generated TCR beta cDNA through 5'RACE template switching with UMIs. TCRdb reprocessed the 5' RACE reads, keeping one entry per CDR3 protein, no DNA. The sample data list approximately 380,000 distinct CDR3 sequences. The TCR sequence derives from a man aged 18-70 years in good health. Sequenced input: blood T cells: a sorted CD56 or NKG2C T cell subset, CD4+ or CD8+ T cells, or bulk PBMC T cells (not recorded which). V is TRBV9 and J is TRBJ2-2; TCRdb indicates TRBD2, and absent DNA this call remains unverified. The CDR3 protein is CASSVEGLAGASGELFF.